These 2 T cell receptor beta chains share one sample of origin, sequenced in a study of early T cells in non-severe SARS-CoV-2 infection. TCRdb reprocessed the 5' RACE reads via MiXCR and lists one record per CDR3 protein. The sample comprises about 23,000 distinct CDR3 sequences, around 5% of which are singletons, and roughly 10% rests with the top ten. Sequenced input: whole blood. The origin of the receptors is an adult who was a healthcare worker with PCR-confirmed SARS-CoV-2 infection or an uninfected control (not recorded which).

In its sample, this clonotype was seen many times. This sequence joins TRBV4-1 and TRBJ1-2; 9 bases are a match to TRBD1. CDR1 and CDR2 from the germline V gene are MGHRA and YSYEKL. The trim removed 3 bases at V and 4 bases at J, leaving 3 bases unmatched. The CDR3 spans 14 residues. The CDR3: CASSQGTGLYGYTF. In nucleotides, the CDR3 is TGCGCCAGCAGCCAGGGGACAGGGCTCTATGGCTACACCTTC.

The chain is built from TRBV27 and TRBJ2-7, with TRBD2 identical over 8 bases. CDR3 length: 15 residues. V was pared by 6 bases and J by 6 bases, with 13 bases of the junction left unmatched. Germline values: CDR1 MNHEY, CDR2 SMNVEV (reference sequence). CDR3 DNA: TGTGCCAGCAGCCAAAGCGGGAGAATCACCGCCGAGCAGTACGTC. This gives the protein CASSQSGRITAEQYV.